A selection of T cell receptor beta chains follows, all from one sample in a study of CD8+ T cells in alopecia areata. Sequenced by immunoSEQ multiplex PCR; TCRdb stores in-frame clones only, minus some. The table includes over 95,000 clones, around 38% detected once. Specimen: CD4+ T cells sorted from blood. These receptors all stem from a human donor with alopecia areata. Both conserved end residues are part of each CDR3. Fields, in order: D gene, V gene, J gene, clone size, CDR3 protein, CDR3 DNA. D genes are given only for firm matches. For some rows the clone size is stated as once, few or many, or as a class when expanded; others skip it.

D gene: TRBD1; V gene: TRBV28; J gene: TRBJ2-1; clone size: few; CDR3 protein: CASSTTWGQGIYNEQFF; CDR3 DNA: TGTGCCAGCAGTACCACCTGGGGACAGGGGATTTACAATGAGCAGTTCTTC
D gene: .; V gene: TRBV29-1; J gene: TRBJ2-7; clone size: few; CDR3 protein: CSVVLGGSSRGEQYF; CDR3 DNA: TGCAGCGTTGTCCTAGGAGGCTCCTCACGCGGTGAGCAGTACTTC
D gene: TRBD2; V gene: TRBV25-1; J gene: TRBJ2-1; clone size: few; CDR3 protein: CASSGGLAGEYNEQFF; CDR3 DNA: TGTGCCAGCAGTGGGGGACTAGCGGGAGAGTACAATGAGCAGTTCTTC
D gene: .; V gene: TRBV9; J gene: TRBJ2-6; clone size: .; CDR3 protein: CASSVAPGANVLTF; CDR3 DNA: TGTGCCAGCAGCGTAGCTCCTGGGGCCAACGTCCTGACTTTC
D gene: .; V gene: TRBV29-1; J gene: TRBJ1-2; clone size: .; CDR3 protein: CSVEGSDYGYTF; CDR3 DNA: TGCAGCGTTGAAGGGTCAGACTATGGCTACACCTTC
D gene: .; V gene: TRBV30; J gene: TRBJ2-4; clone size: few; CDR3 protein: CAWSPGQLENIQYF; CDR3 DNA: TGTGCCTGGTCCCCAGGACAGCTTGAGAACATTCAGTACTTC
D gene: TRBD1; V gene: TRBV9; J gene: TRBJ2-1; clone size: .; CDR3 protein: CASSPLQGIVDNEQFF; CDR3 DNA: TGTGCCAGCAGCCCATTACAGGGGATAGTCGACAATGAGCAGTTCTTC
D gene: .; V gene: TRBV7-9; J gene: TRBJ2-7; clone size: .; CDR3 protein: CASSLEHSYEQYF; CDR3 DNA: TGTGCCAGCAGCTTAGAACACTCCTACGAGCAGTACTTC
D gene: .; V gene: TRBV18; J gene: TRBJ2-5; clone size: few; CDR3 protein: CASSPSQETQYF; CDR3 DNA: TGTGCCAGCTCACCATCACAAGAGACCCAGTACTTC
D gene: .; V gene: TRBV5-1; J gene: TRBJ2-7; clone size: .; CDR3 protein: CASSPWPGLETKAYEQYF; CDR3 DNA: TGCGCCAGCAGCCCGTGGCCGGGACTCGAGACTAAAGCCTACGAGCAGTACTTC
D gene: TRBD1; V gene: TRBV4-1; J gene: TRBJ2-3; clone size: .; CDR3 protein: CASSQGDRRSTDTQYF; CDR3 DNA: TGCGCCAGCAGCCAAGGGGACAGGAGAAGCACAGATACGCAGTATTTT
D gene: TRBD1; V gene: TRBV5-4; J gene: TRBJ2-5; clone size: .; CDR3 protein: CASSLQGVWEETQYF; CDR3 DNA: TGTGCCAGCAGCTTGCAGGGGGTGTGGGAAGAGACCCAGTACTTC
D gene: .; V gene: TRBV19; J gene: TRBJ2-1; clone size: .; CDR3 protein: CASSSPGLVDEQFF; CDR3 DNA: TGTGCCAGTAGTAGTCCAGGGTTGGTTGATGAGCAGTTCTTC
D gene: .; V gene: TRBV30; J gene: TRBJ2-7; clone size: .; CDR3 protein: CAWSGGYEQYF; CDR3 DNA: TGTGCCTGGAGTGGGGGATACGAGCAGTACTTC
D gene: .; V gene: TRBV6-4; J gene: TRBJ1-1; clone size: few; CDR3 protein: CASSLHWNTEAFF; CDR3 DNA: TGTGCCAGCAGCTTACACTGGAACACTGAAGCTTTCTTT
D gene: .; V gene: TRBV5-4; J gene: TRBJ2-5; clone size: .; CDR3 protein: CASSIDPVVWETQYF; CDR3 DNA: TGTGCCAGCAGCATCGATCCAGTAGTATGGGAGACCCAGTACTTC
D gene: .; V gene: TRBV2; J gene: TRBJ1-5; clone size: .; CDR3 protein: CASRTALQPQHF; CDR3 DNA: TGTGCCAGCCGCACAGCCCTTCAGCCCCAGCATTTT
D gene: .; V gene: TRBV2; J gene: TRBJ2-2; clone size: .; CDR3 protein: CASMRGINTGELFF; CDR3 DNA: TGTGCCAGCATGAGGGGGATTAACACCGGGGAGCTGTTTTTT
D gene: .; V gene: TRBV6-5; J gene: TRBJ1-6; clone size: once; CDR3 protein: CASQGRAAHNSPLHF; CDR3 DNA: TGTGCCAGCCAAGGCCGGGCCGCCCATAATTCACCCCTCCACTTT
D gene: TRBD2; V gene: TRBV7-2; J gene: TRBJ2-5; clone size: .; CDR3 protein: CASRSSGGAETQYF; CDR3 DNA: TGTGCCAGCAGATCTAGCGGGGGGGCCGAGACCCAGTACTTC
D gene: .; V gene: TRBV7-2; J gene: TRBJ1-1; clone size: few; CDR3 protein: CASSPRRRTEAFF; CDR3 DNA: TGTGCCAGCAGCCCGAGGAGGCGGACTGAAGCTTTCTTT
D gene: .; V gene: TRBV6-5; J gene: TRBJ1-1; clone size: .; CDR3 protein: CASSLIAGNTEAFF; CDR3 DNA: TGTGCCAGCAGCCTGATCGCGGGGAACACTGAAGCTTTCTTT
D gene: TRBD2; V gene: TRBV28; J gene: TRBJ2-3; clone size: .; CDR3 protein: CASSTGLAGASILDTQYF; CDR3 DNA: TGTGCCAGCAGCACAGGACTAGCGGGGGCCTCCATCCTAGATACGCAGTATTTT